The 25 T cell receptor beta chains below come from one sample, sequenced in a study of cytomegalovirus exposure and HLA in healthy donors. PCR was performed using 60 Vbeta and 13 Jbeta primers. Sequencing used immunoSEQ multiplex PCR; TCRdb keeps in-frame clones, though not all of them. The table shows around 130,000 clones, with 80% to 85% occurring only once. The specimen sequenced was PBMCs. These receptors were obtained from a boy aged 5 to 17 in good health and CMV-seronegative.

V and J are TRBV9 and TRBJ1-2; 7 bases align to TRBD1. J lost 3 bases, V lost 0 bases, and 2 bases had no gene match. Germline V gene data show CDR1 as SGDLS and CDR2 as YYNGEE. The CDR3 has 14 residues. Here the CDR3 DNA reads TGTGCCAGCAGCGTAGACAGGGGAGACTATGGCTACACCTTC. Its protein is CASSVDRGDYGYTF.

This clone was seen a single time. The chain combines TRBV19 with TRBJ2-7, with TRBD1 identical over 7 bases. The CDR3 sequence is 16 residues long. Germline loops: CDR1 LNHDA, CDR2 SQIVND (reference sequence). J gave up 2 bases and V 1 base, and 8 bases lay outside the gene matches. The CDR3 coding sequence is TGTGCCAGTAGTATAGGGGACCGGGACAGCACCTACGAGCAGTACTTC. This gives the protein CASSIGDRDSTYEQYF. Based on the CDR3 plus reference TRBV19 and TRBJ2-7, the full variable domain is DGGITQSPKYLFRKEGQNVTLSCEQNLNHDAMYWYRQDPGQGLRLIYYSQIVNDFQKGDIAEGYSVSREKKESFPLTVTSAQKNPTAFYLCASSIGDRDSTYEQYFGPGTRLTVT.

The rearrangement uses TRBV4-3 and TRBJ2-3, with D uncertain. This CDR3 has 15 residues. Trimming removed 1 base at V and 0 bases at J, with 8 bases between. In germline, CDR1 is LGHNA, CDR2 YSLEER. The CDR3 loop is CASSQGQDSTDTQYF. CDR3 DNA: TGCGCCAGCAGCCAAGGGCAGGATAGCACAGATACGCAGTATTTT.

CDR3: CASSLASGGNTEAFF. In nucleotides, the CDR3 is TGTGCCAGCAGCTTAGCTTCGGGAGGCAACACTGAAGCTTTCTTT. The rearrangement uses TRBV7-8 and TRBJ1-1; D unclear. The CDR3 length is 15 residues. Trimming stripped 0 bases from V and 2 bases from J, with 10 bases between. Germline CDR1 reads SGHVS; CDR2 reads FQNEAQ.

The CDR3 DNA is TGTGCCTGGAACGGGCAGGGGACCTACGAGCAGTACTTC. Its translation is CAWNGQGTYEQYF. The chain recombines TRBV30 with TRBJ2-7, with TRBD1 as a possible D gene (6 bases). This CDR3 is built from 13 residues. Germline CDR1 GTSNPN, CDR2 SVGIG (reference sequence). The V and J ends lost 4 bases and 2 bases respectively, with 12 bases between them.

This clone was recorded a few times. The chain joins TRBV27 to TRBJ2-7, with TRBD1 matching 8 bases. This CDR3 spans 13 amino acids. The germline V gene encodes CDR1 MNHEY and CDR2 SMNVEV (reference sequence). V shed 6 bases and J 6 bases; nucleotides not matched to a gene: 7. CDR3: CASSPGGPAEQYF. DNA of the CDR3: TGTGCCAGCAGCCCAGGGGGCCCCGCCGAGCAGTACTTC.

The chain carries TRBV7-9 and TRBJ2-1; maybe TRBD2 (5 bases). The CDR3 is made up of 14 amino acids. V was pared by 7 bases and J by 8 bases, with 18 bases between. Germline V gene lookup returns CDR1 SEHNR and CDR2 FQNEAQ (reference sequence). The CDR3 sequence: CASTVGLASDEQFF. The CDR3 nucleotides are TGTGCCAGCACCGTTGGACTCGCGAGCGATGAGCAGTTCTTC.

The CDR3 region is CASSTGDFDEQYF. The CDR3 DNA is TGTGCCAGCAGCACAGGGGACTTTGACGAGCAGTACTTC. The chain carries TRBV4-2 and TRBJ2-7, with D possibly TRBD1 on 7 matching bases. The CDR3 contains 13 residues. The germline V and J ends were trimmed by 5 bases and 5 bases, with 13 bases remaining between them. From germline, CDR1 is LGHNA and CDR2 YNFKEQ.

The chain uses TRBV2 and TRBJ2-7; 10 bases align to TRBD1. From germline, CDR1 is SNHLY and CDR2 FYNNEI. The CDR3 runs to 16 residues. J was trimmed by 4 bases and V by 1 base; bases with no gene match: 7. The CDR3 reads CASSEGFGTGVYEQYF. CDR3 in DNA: TGTGCCAGCAGTGAAGGTTTCGGGACAGGGGTTTACGAGCAGTACTTC.

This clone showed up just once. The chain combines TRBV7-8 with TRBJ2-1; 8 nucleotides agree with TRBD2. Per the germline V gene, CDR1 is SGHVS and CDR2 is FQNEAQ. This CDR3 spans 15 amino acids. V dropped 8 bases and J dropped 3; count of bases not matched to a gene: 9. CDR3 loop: CASATGLAGYNEQFF. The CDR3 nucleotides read TGTGCCAGCGCCACGGGGCTAGCGGGCTACAATGAGCAGTTCTTC.

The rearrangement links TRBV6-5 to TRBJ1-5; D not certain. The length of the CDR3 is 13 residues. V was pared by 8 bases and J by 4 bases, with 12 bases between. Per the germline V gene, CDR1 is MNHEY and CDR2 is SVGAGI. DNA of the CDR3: TGTGCCAGCTCCCCCGGGGAAAATCAGCCCCAGCATTTT. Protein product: CASSPGENQPQHF.

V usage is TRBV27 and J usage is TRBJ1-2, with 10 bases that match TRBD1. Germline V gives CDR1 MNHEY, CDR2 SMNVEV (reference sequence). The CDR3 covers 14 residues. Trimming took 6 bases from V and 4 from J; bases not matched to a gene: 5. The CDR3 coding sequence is TGTGCCAGCAGCCGACAGGGGGCGGGCTATGGCTACACCTTC. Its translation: CASSRQGAGYGYTF.

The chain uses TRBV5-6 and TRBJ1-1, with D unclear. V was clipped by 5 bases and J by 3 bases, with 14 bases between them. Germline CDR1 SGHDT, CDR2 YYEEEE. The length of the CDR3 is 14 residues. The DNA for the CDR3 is TGTGCCAGCAGTTACGCGGGGTCGCACACTGAAGCTTTCTTT. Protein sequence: CASSYAGSHTEAFF.

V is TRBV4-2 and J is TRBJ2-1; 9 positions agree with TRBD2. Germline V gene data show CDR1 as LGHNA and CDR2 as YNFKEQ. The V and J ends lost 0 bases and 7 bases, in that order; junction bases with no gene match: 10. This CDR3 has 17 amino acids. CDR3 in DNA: TGTGCCAGCAGCCAAGATAAGAATAGCGGGAGAGGGAATGAGCAGTTCTTC. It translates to CASSQDKNSGRGNEQFF.

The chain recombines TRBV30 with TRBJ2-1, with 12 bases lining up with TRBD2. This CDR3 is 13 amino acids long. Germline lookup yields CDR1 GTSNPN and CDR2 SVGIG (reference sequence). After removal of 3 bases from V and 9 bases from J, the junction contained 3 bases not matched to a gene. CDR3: CAWRLAGGGEQFF. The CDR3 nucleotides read TGTGCCTGGAGGCTAGCGGGAGGGGGTGAGCAGTTCTTC.

DNA of the CDR3: TGCGCCGCTAGCGTACGAGACTACAATGAGCAGTTCTTC. Its translation is CAASVRDYNEQFF. This chain connects TRBV29-1 to TRBJ2-1; possibly TRBD2 for D (6 bases). Looked up from germline, CDR1 is SQVTM and CDR2 is ANQGSEA. This CDR3 region has 13 residues.

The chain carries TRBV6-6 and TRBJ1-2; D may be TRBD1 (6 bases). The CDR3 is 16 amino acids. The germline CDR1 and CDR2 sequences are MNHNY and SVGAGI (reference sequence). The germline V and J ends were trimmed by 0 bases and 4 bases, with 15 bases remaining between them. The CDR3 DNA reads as TGTGCCAGCAGTTACTCGTCTGCTGGGACACCCTATGGCTACACCTTC. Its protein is CASSYSSAGTPYGYTF.

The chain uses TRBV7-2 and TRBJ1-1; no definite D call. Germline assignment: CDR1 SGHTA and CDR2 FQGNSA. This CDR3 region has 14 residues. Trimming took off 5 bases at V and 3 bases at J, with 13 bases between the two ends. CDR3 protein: CASSPGGGYTEAFF. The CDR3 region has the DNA TGTGCCAGCAGCCCCGGAGGCGGGTACACTGAAGCTTTCTTT.

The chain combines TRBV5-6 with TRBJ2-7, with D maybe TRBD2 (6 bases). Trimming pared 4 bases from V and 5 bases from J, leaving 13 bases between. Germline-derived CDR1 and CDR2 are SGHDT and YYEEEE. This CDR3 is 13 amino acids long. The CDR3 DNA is TGTGCCAGCAGCGGGGACTTAAACCACGAGCAGTACTTC. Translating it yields CASSGDLNHEQYF.

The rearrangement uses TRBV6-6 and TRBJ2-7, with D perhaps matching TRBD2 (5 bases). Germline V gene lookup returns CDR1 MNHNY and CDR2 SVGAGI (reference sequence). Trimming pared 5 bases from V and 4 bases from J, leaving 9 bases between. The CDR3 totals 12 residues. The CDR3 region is CASSPLGYEQYF. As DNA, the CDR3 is TGTGCCAGCAGTCCACTAGGTTACGAGCAGTACTTC.

The DNA of the CDR3 is TGCGCCAGCAGCTTGGACAGGAGCTATAATGGCTACACCTTC. It is translated as CASSLDRSYNGYTF. The chain links TRBV5-1 to TRBJ1-2, with a tentative D call TRBD1 (5 bases). V lost 0 bases and J lost 6, with 12 bases in between. CDR1 is SGHRS and CDR2 is YFSETQ in the germline V gene. The CDR3 totals 14 residues.

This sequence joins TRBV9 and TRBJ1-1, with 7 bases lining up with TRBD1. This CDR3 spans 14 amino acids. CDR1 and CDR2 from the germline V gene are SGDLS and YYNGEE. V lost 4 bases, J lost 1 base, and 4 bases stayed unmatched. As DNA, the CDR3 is TGTGCCAGCAGCACAAGACAGGGGAACACTGAAGCTTTCTTT. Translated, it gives CASSTRQGNTEAFF.

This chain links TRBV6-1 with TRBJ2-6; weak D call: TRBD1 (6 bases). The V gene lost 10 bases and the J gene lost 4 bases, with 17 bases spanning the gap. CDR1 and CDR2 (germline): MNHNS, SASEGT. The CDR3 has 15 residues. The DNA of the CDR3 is TGTGCCACCTCACAAGGGGGATCCGGGGCCAACGTCCTGACTTTC. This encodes CATSQGGSGANVLTF.

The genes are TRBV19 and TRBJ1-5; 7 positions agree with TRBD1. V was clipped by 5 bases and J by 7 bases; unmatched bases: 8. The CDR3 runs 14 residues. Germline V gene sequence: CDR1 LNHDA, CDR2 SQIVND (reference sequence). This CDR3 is CASSRQGAGQPQHF. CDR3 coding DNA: TGTGCCAGTAGTCGACAGGGAGCGGGCCAGCCCCAGCATTTT.

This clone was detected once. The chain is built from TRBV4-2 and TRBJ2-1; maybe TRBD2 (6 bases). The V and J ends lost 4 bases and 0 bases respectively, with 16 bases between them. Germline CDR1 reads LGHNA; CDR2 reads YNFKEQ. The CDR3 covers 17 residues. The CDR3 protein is CASSPLAAGSSYNEQFF. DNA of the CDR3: TGTGCCAGCAGCCCCCTCGCAGCGGGCAGCTCCTACAATGAGCAGTTCTTC.